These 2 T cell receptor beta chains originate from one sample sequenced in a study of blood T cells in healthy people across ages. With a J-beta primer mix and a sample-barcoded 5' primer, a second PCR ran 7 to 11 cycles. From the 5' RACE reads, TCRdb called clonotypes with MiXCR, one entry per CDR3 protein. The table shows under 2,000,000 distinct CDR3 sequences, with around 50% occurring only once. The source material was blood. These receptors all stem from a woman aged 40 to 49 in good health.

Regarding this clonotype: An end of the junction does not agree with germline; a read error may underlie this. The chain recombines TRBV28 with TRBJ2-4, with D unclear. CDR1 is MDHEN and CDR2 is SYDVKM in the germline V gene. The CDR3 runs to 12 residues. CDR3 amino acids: CASSLAKDIQYF. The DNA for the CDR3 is TGTGCCAGCAGTTTAGCCAAAGACATTCAGTACTTC.

The CDR3 here is CASSVDGGGASDTQYF. The CDR3 DNA reads as TGTGCCAGCAGCGTAGACGGCGGGGGGGCCTCAGATACGCAGTATTTT. V is TRBV9 and J is TRBJ2-3; 9 positions match TRBD2. This CDR3 is 16 amino acids long. Germline CDR1 reads SGDLS; CDR2 reads YYNGEE. Losses at the gene ends were 0 bases for V and 4 bases for J; bases not matched to a gene: 6.